This T cell receptor beta chain was sequenced during a study of control samples from healthy donors and cancer patients. Sequencing used immunoSEQ multiplex PCR; TCRdb keeps in-frame clones, though not all of them. The sample gives 150,000 to 200,000 clones, around 96% of which show up once; 1% is in the top ten. Losses at the gene ends were 3 bases for V and 2 bases for J; bases not matched to a gene: 0. The CDR3 totals 14 residues. CDR1 is LGHDT, CDR2 YNNKEL, per germline (reference sequence). The sample comprised blood. This chain connects TRBV3-1 (or the pseudogene TRBV3-2) to TRBJ2-7, with 11 bases matching TRBD2. The receptor was isolated from a woman in her 30s in good health. CDR3 loop: CASSQTSGAYEQYF. The CDR3 DNA sequence: TGTGCCAGCAGCCAGACTAGCGGGGCCTACGAGCAGTACTTC.